These 22 T cell receptor beta chains were all obtained from the same sample, sequenced in a study of CD8 T cells in Susac syndrome. An input of roughly 0.45 to 1 ug of RNA was subjected to reverse transcription using random hexamers. TCRdb ran MiXCR on the immunoSEQ multiplex PCR reads and lists one entry per CDR3 protein. Of some 210,000 distinct CDR3 sequences in the sample, 94% were seen once. Sequencing was carried out using CD4+ T cells from PBMCs. The receptors were gathered from a human donor with Susac syndrome.

The chain uses TRBV4-3 and TRBJ2-5; D unclear. This CDR3 is built from 14 residues. Trimming shortened V by 1 base and J by 2 bases, and 8 bases separated the two germline ends. The germline V gene encodes CDR1 LGHNA and CDR2 YSLEER. CDR3 nucleotides: TGCGCCAGCAGCCAAGCATCCAGGCAAGAGACCCAGTACTTC. Residues: CASSQASRQETQYF.

This chain connects TRBV7-8 to TRBJ1-6; possibly TRBD1 for D (5 bases). The CDR3 contains 14 residues. The V gene lost 8 bases and the J gene lost 7 bases, with 15 bases spanning the gap. Germline V lookup: CDR1 SGHVS, CDR2 FQNEAQ. CDR3 protein: CASDLGTENSPLHF. CDR3 nucleotide sequence: TGTGCCAGCGACCTGGGGACCGAAAATTCACCCCTCCACTTT. The full variable domain, completed using reference TRBV7-8 and TRBJ1-6, is GAGVSQSPRYKVAKRGQDVALRCDPISGHVSLFWYQQALGQGPEFLTYFQNEAQLDKSGLPSDRFFAERPEGSVSTLKIQRTQQEDSAVYLCASDLGTENSPLHFGNGTRLTVT.

This chain joins TRBV20-1 and TRBJ2-5, with D tentatively TRBD2 (6 bases). The CDR3 has 17 residues. Germline V gives CDR1 DFQATT, CDR2 SNEGSKA (reference sequence). V shed 1 base and J shed 0 bases, with 18 bases lying between them. The CDR3: CSARAPFVRDYQETQYF. The DNA for the CDR3 is TGCAGTGCTAGAGCTCCCTTTGTTCGGGACTACCAAGAGACCCAGTACTTC.

The J gene is TRBJ1-6, the V gene TRBV25-1; D remains ambiguous. The CDR3 has 17 amino acids. V was trimmed by 5 bases and J by 0 bases, leaving 14 bases between them. Germline CDR1 MGHDK, CDR2 SYGVNS. The CDR3 sequence: CASSWIDRSSYNSPLHF. CDR3 DNA sequence: TGTGCCAGCAGTTGGATAGACCGGAGCTCCTATAATTCACCCCTCCACTTT.

The gene calls are TRBV29-1 and TRBJ2-2, with 7 bases identical to TRBD2. CDR1 is SQVTM, CDR2 ANQGSEA, per germline. Trimming cost V 1 base and J 5 bases; bases outside gene matches: 7. The CDR3 is 15 amino acids. The CDR3 DNA sequence: TGCAGCGTTGAAGGTCGGGGGGATGATACCGGGGAGCTGTTTTTT. Translating gives CSVEGRGDDTGELFF.

The CDR3 region is CASSLSAGRGEKLFF. The CDR3 nucleotides are TGTGCCAGCAGTTTATCGGCCGGGCGGGGCGAAAAACTGTTTTTT. The chain couples TRBV28 to TRBJ1-4; D possibly corresponds to TRBD1 (5 bases). This CDR3 spans 15 amino acids. Trimming took 1 base from V and 8 from J, leaving 14 bases between them. Germline assignment: CDR1 MDHEN and CDR2 SYDVKM.

This rearrangement joins TRBV28 to TRBJ2-7, with 7 bases aligning to TRBD1. Germline V gene lookup returns CDR1 MDHEN and CDR2 SYDVKM. The CDR3 has 14 residues. Trimming at V came to 11 bases and at J to 5 bases, leaving 15 bases not matched to a gene. CDR3 sequence reads: CAGRRQGERDEQYF. The CDR3 DNA reads TGTGCCGGACGGCGACAGGGAGAACGGGACGAGCAGTACTTC.

The chain uses TRBV4-3 and TRBJ2-3; 9 positions match TRBD2. V gave up 4 bases and J gave up 8 bases; unmatched junction bases: 10. Germline V CDR1 and CDR2: LGHNA, YSLEER. There are 15 residues in the CDR3. CDR3 nucleotides: TGCGCCAGCAGCCCACTAGCGGGCGCACCCGGTACGCAGTATTTT. Translation: CASSPLAGAPGTQYF.

The chain is built from TRBV24-1 and TRBJ2-1, with D unclear. The CDR3 is made up of 14 amino acids. Germline V gene sequence: CDR1 KGHDR, CDR2 SFDVKD. V lost 4 bases and J 6 bases, leaving 12 bases between the germline ends. The CDR3 DNA sequence: TGTGCCACCAGTGACCCGACGGTGGTCAATGAGCAGTTCTTC. Residues: CATSDPTVVNEQFF.

The chain recombines TRBV19 with TRBJ1-5; no definite D call. The CDR3 has 14 residues. Germline V gene sequence: CDR1 LNHDA, CDR2 SQIVND (reference sequence). V was pared by 3 bases and J by 7 bases, with 13 bases between. DNA for the CDR3: TGTGCCAGTAGTATCGAGGACGGAAACCAGCCCCAGCATTTT. Its protein product is CASSIEDGNQPQHF.

The chain couples TRBV6-5 to TRBJ2-7, with 7 bases matching TRBD1. CDR3 length: 15 amino acids. Germline V gene lookup returns CDR1 MNHEY and CDR2 SVGAGI. Trimming at V came to 0 bases and at J to 4 bases, leaving 6 bases not matched to a gene. Written as DNA, the CDR3 is TGTGCCAGCAGTTACTCATTCGACAGGGCGTACGAGCAGTACTTC. It translates to CASSYSFDRAYEQYF.

The chain links TRBV28 to TRBJ1-2; 7 bases are a match to TRBD1. The CDR3 extends over 14 amino acids. Trimming removed 6 bases from V and 2 bases from J; junction bases left unmatched: 6. Germline V gene sequence: CDR1 MDHEN, CDR2 SYDVKM. In nucleotides, the CDR3 is TGTGCCAGCAGCCCTGGGGGACAGAACTATGGCTACACCTTC. Translation gives CASSPGGQNYGYTF.

The rearrangement joins TRBV3-1 to TRBJ2-1; no firm D call. Germline CDR1 is LGHDT and CDR2 is YNNKEL (reference sequence). This CDR3 has 13 amino acids. Trimming took 0 bases from V and 16 from J, leaving 16 bases between them. CDR3 region: CASSQEERTPQFF. The DNA for the CDR3 is TGTGCCAGCAGCCAAGAAGAAAGGACGCCGCAATTCTTC.

V usage is TRBV30 and J usage is TRBJ1-1; D perhaps matches TRBD1 (6 bases). The CDR3 is 14 residues long. In germline, CDR1 is GTSNPN, CDR2 SVGIG (reference sequence). V lost 0 bases and J lost 4, with 12 bases in between. CDR3 region: CAWSVGRGATEAFF. CDR3 DNA: TGTGCCTGGAGTGTAGGCAGGGGAGCCACTGAAGCTTTCTTT.

The rearrangement links TRBV29-1 to TRBJ1-2; D is perhaps TRBD1 (5 bases). Germline loops: CDR1 SQVTM, CDR2 ANQGSEA. This CDR3 has 13 residues. Trimming shortened V by 4 bases and J by 4 bases, and 13 bases separated the two germline ends. The CDR3 reads CSVVEGWGYGYTF. The CDR3 nucleotides read TGCAGCGTTGTGGAGGGGTGGGGCTATGGCTACACCTTC.

This chain links TRBV6-1 with TRBJ2-6; 8 bases match TRBD1. The CDR3 runs 16 residues. V lost 5 bases and J lost 2; bases outside the gene matches: 5. Germline values: CDR1 MNHNS, CDR2 SASEGT. The CDR3 loop reads CASSQMTGAGANVLTF. CDR3 DNA sequence: TGTGCCAGCAGTCAAATGACAGGGGCTGGGGCCAACGTCCTGACTTTC.

The gene calls are TRBV28 and TRBJ1-1, with D possibly being TRBD1 (6 bases). Trimming took off 4 bases at V and 1 base at J, with 10 bases between the two ends. The CDR3 has 14 residues. Germline V CDR1 and CDR2: MDHEN, SYDVKM. The CDR3 is CASSSDRPNTEAFF. CDR3 DNA sequence: TGTGCCAGCAGTTCCGACAGGCCGAACACTGAAGCTTTCTTT.

The chain uses TRBV4-3 and TRBJ2-2; D is possibly TRBD2 (5 bases). Between the trimmed V and J ends, which lost 6 bases and 2 bases, there was a span of 16 bases. This CDR3 spans 16 amino acids. Germline V gene sequence: CDR1 LGHNA, CDR2 YSLEER. The CDR3 here is CASSLFPGINTGELFF. The CDR3 bases are TGCGCCAGCAGTTTATTCCCCGGGATAAACACCGGGGAGCTGTTTTTT.

V usage is TRBV20-1 and J usage is TRBJ2-1; TRBD2 agrees at 12 bases. V lost 6 bases to trimming and J lost 8 bases; unmatched junction nucleotides: 5. CDR3 size: 13 residues. Germline lookup yields CDR1 DFQATT and CDR2 SNEGSKA (reference sequence). The CDR3 DNA is TGCAGTGCCCGGACTAGCGGGGTCGATGAGCAGTTCTTC. Protein sequence: CSARTSGVDEQFF.

The rearrangement links TRBV3-1 to TRBJ2-1, with 9 bases matching TRBD2. The CDR3 length is 16 residues. The germline V gene has CDR1 LGHDT and CDR2 YNNKEL (reference sequence). The V gene end was trimmed by 5 bases and the J gene end by 9 bases; junction bases not matched to a gene: 14. CDR3 sequence (DNA): TGTGCCAGCAGCGGCCATCAGCGGGAGGCGGGTGGTGAGCAGTTCTTC. This gives the protein CASSGHQREAGGEQFF.

This clonotype was recorded a few times. The V call is TRBV18, the J call TRBJ2-2, with a weak D call TRBD2 (5 bases). Deletions cut 1 base from V and 5 bases from J, with 5 bases between. CDR1 and CDR2 from the germline V gene are KGHSH and LQKENI. This CDR3 is built from 13 residues. As DNA, the CDR3 is TGTGCCAGCTCACCACGGAGGACCGGGGAGCTGTTTTTT. Protein product: CASSPRRTGELFF.

This rearrangement joins TRBV9 to TRBJ2-7; weak D call: TRBD2 (6 bases). V shed 3 bases and J shed 4 bases, with 17 bases lying between them. Per germline, CDR1 SGDLS and CDR2 YYNGEE. The CDR3 contains 15 residues. The CDR3 bases are TGTGCCAGCAGCGCTACAGTGATCCGGGGGTACGAGCAGTACTTC. Amino acid sequence: CASSATVIRGYEQYF.